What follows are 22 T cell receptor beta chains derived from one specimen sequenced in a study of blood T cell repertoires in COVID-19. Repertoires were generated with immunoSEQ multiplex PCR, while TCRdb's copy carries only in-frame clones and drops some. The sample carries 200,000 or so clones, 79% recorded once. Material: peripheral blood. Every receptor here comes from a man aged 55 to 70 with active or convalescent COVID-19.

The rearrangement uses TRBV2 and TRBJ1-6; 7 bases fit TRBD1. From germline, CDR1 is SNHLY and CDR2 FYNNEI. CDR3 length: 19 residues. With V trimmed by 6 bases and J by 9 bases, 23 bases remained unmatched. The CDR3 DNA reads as TGTGCCAGCAGGGGGTTGGCTAGACAGGGTTTCGGTACCAGTTCACCCCTCCACTTT. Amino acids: CASRGLARQGFGTSSPLHF.

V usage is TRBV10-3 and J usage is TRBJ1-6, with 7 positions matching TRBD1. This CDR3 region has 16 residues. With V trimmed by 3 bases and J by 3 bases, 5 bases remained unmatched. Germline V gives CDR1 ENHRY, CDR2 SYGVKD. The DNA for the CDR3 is TGTGCCATCAGTGAAAACAGGGGCCTCTATAATTCACCCCTCCACTTT. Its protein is CAISENRGLYNSPLHF.

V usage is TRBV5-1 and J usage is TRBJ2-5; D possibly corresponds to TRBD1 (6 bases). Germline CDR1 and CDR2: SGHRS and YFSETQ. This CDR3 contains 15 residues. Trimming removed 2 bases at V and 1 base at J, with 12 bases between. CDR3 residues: CASSLQGTSQETQYF. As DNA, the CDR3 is TGCGCCAGCAGCTTACAGGGAACCTCCCAAGAGACCCAGTACTTC.

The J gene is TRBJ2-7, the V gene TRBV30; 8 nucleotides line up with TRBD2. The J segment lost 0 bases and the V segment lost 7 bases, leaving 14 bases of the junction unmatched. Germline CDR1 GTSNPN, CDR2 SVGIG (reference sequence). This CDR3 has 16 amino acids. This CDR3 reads CASSKSSGFSSYEQYF. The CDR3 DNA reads TGTGCCTCCAGCAAGTCTAGCGGGTTTAGCTCCTACGAGCAGTACTTC.

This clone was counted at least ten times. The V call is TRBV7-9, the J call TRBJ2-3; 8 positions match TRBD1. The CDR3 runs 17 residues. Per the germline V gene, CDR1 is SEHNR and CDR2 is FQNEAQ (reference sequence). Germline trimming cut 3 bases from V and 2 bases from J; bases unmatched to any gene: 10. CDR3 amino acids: CASSFALRTGPTDTQYF. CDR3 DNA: TGTGCCAGCAGCTTTGCCCTCCGGACAGGGCCCACAGATACGCAGTATTTT.

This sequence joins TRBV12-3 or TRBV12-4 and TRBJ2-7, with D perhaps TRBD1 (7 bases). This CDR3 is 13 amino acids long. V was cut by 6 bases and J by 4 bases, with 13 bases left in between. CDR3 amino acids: CASSRTGGYEQYF. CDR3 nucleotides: TGTGCCAGCAGCCGGACAGGAGGGTACGAGCAGTACTTC.

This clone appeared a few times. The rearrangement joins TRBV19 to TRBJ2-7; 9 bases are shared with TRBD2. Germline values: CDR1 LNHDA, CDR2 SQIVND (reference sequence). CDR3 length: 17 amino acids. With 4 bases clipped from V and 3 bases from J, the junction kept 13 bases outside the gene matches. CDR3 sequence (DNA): TGTGCCAGTAGTACCCTAGCGGGGCAAGGGAGGTTCTACGAGCAGTACTTC. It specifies CASSTLAGQGRFYEQYF.

The CDR3 sequence is CASSLRTDTEAFF. The CDR3 coding sequence is TGTGCCAGCAGCTTGAGAACTGACACTGAAGCTTTCTTT. The genes are TRBV7-2 and TRBJ1-1; D remains ambiguous. V gave up 3 bases and J gave up 3 bases, with 8 bases separating them. The CDR3 is 13 residues long. Germline loops: CDR1 SGHTA, CDR2 FQGNSA. The full variable domain, its missing parts supplied by reference TRBV7-2 and TRBJ1-1, is GAGVSQSPSNKVTEKGKDVELRCDPISGHTALYWYRQSLGQGLEFLIYFQGNSAPDKSGLPSDRFSAERTGGSVSTLTIQRTQQEDSAVYLCASSLRTDTEAFFGQGTRLTVV.

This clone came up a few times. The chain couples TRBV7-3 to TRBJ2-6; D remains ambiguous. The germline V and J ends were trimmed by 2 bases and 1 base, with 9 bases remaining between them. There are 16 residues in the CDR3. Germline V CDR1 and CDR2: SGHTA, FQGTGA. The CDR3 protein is CASSLPGLSGANVLTF. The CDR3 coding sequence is TGTGCCAGCAGCTTACCAGGTTTGTCTGGGGCCAACGTCCTGACTTTC.

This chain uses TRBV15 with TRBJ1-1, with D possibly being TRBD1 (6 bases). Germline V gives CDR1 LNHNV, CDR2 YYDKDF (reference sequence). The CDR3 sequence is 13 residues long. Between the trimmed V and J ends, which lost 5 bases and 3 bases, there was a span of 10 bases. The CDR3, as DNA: TGTGCCACCAGCGGAAGGGGGTACACTGAAGCTTTCTTT. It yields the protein CATSGRGYTEAFF.

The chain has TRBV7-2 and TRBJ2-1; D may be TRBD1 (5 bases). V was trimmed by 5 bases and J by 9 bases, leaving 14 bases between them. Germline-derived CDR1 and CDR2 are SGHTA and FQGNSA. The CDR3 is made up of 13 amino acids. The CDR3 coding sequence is TGTGCCAGCAGCCAGACCGCTAGGGGTGAGCAGTTCTTC. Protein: CASSQTARGEQFF.

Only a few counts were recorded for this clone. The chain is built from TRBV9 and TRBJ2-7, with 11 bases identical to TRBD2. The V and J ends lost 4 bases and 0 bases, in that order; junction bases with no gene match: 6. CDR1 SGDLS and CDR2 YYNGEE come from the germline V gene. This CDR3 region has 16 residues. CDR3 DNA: TGTGCCAGCAGCCCAGGACTAGCGGGCGACTCCTACGAGCAGTACTTC. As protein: CASSPGLAGDSYEQYF.

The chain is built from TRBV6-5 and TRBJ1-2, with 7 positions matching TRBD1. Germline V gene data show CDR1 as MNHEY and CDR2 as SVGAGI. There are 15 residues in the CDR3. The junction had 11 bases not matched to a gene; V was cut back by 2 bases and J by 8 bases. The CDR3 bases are TGTGCCAGCAGTTACCCTAGAGGAGGGGGCTACGGCTACACCTTC. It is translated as CASSYPRGGGYGYTF.

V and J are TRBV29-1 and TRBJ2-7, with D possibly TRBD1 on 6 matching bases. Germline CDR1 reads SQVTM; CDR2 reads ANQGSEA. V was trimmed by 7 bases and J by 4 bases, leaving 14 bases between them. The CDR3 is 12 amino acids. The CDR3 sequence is CSGGQKWYEQYF. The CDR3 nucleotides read TGCAGCGGTGGACAGAAATGGTACGAGCAGTACTTC.

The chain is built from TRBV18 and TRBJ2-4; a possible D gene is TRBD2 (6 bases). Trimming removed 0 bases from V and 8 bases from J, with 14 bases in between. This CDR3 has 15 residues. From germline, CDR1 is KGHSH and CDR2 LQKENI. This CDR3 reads CASSPPGGKRDIQYF. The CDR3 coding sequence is TGTGCCAGCTCACCACCGGGGGGAAAACGGGACATTCAGTACTTC.

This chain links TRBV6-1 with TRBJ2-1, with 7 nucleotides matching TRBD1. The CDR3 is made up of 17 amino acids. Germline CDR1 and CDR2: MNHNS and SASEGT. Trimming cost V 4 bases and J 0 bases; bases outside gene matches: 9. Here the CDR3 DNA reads TGTGCCAGCAGTGCCCCGACAGGGCTCAGCTCCTACAATGAGCAGTTCTTC. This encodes CASSAPTGLSSYNEQFF.

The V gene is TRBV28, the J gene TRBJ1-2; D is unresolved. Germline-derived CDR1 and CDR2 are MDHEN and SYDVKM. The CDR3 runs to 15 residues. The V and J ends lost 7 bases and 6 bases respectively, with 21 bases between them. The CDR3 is CASNHPRRRMHGYTF. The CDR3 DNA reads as TGTGCCAGCAATCACCCTAGACGGCGAATGCATGGCTACACCTTC.

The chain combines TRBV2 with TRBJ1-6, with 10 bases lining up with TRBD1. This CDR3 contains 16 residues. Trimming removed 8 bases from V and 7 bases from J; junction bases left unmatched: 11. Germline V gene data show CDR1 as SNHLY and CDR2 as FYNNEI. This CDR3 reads CASELGTGADNSPLHF. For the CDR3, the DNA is TGTGCCAGCGAACTTGGGACAGGGGCGGACAATTCACCCCTCCACTTT.

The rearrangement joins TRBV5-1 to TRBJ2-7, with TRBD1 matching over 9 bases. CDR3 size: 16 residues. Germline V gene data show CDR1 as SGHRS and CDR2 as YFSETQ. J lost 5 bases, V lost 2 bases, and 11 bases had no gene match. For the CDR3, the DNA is TGCGCCAGCAGCTTTTCCTCCGGGACAGGGTCCAACGAGCAGTACTTC. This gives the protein CASSFSSGTGSNEQYF.

CDR3 coding DNA: TGTGCCAGCAGCTTATCGGGAGAACAGGGGTGGGAGCCCCAGCATTTT. Encoded protein: CASSLSGEQGWEPQHF. The chain links TRBV7-8 to TRBJ1-5, with TRBD1 matching 7 bases. CDR3 size: 16 residues. Losses at the gene ends were 2 bases for V and 8 bases for J; bases not matched to a gene: 12. CDR1 is SGHVS, CDR2 FQNEAQ, per germline.

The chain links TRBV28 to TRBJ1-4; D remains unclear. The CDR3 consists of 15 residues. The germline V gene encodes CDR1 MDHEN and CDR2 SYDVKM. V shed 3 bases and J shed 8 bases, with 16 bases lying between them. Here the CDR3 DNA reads TGTGCCAGCAGTTTTGAGGGCAGCCGGGAGGAAAAACTGTTTTTT. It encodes CASSFEGSREEKLFF.

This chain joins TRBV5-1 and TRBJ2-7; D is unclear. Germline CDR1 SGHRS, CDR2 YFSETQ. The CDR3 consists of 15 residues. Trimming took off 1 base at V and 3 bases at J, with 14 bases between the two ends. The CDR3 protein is CASSLQFASDYEQYF. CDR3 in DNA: TGCGCCAGCAGCTTGCAATTTGCCTCAGACTACGAGCAGTACTTC.